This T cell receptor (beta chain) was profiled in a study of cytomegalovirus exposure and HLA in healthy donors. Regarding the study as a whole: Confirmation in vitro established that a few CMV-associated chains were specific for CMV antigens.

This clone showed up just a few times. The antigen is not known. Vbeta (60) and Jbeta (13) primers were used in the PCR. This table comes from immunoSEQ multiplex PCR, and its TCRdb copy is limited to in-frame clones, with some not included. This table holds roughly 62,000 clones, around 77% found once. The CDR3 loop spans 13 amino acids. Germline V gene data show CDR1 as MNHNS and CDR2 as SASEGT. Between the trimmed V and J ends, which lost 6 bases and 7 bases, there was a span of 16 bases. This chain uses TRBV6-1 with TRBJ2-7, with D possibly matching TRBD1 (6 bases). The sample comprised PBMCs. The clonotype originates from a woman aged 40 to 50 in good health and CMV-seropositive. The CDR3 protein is CASRSTGIGEQYF. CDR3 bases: TGTGCCAGCAGATCCACAGGGATTGGGGAGCAGTACTTC.